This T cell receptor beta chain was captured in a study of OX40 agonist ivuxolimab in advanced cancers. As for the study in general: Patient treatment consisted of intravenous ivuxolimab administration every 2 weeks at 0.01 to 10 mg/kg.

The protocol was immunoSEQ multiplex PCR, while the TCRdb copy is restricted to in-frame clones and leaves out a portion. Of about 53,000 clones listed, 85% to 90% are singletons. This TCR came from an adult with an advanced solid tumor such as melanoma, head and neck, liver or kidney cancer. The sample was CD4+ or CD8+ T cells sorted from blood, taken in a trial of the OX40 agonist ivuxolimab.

CDR3 sequence: CASSPPLAPGNTIYF. CDR3 in DNA: TGTGCCAGCTCACCACCGCTGGCTCCTGGAAACACCATATATTTT. The rearrangement links TRBV18 to TRBJ1-3; D call uncertain. Trimming took 0 bases from V and 2 from J, leaving 8 bases between them. Germline V lookup: CDR1 KGHSH, CDR2 LQKENI. CDR3 length equals 15 residues.